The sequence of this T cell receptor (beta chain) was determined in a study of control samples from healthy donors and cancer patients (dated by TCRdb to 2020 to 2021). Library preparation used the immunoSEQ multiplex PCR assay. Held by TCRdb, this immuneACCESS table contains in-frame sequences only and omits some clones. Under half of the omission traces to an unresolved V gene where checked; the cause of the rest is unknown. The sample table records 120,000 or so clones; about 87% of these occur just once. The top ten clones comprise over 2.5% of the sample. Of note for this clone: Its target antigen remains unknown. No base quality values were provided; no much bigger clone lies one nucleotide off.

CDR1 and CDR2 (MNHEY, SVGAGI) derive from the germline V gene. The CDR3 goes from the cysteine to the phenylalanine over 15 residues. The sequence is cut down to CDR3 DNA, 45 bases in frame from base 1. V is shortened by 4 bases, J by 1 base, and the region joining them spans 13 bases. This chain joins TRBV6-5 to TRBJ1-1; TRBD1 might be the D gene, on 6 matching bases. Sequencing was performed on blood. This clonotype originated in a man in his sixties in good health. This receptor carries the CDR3 CASSLTGTQNTEAFF. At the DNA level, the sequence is TGTGCCAGCAGTTTAACCGGGACACAGAACACTGAAGCTTTCTTT.